The sample holds one count of the clone carrying this T cell receptor beta chain. Its antigen is not identified. The CDR3 runs to 14 residues. Germline V gives CDR1 SGHNT, CDR2 YENEEA. The trim removed 8 bases at V and 2 bases at J, leaving 7 bases unmatched. The data derive from a study of cytomegalovirus exposure and HLA in healthy donors. Study-level findings and limits: The dataset shows that most TCR sequences were rare, while some public TCRs occurred in many donors. Some V segments (TRBV6-2 and TRBV6-3 among them) were excluded as indistinguishable. For cytomegalovirus status, the classifier reportedly gave diagnoses with high specificity and sensitivity.

The PCR made use of 60 Vbeta and 13 Jbeta primers. Assay used: immunoSEQ multiplex PCR; TCRdb lists only in-frame clones, some missing. The sample shows more than 95,000 clones, approximately 66% of them seen only once. What was sequenced was PBMCs. The sequence came from a woman aged 45-60 years in good health and CMV-seronegative. The chain recombines TRBV11-3 with TRBJ2-3; 7 bases are a match to TRBD1. The CDR3 here is CASSRGTVTDTQYF. In nucleotides, the CDR3 is TGTGCCAGCTCCCGAGGGACAGTCACAGATACGCAGTATTTT.